This T cell receptor (beta chain) was captured in a study of blood T cell repertoires in COVID-19. At the level of the study: Material from acute and convalescent COVID-19 was sourced from the United States, Italy and Spain. PBMCs, B-cell-depleted T cells, or T cells were the source of the cDNA or gDNA that made up the material.

The junction had 10 bases not matched to a gene; V was cut back by 5 bases and J by 4 bases. CDR3 size: 16 residues. Germline CDR1 is MRHNA and CDR2 is SNTAGT. As handled by the study authors: From reference gene primer amplification, estimates of nucleated cell counts were derived. Clones were read by immunoSEQ multiplex PCR, and TCRdb kept only the in-frame ones, dropping some. The V and J calls and clone size come from that table; D and trimming were worked out from the DNA. Here the sample spans around 20,000 clones, over 75% being singletons. The sequence derives from a human donor in a cohort sampled during active COVID-19. The donor label of this sample is uncertain. Sequenced: peripheral blood. The chain uses TRBV6-4 and TRBJ2-1, with 8 bases fitting TRBD1. The CDR3 coding sequence is TGTGCCAGCAGTCCAACCGGGACAGGACGTTACAATGAGCAGTTCTTC. Protein: CASSPTGTGRYNEQFF.